This T cell receptor beta chain was documented in a study of T-cell memory formation after mild COVID-19. Study-level results: Pre-infection memory showed some responding clones, and this suggested that cross-reactive memory joined. Among contracting clones, CD4+ were mainly CM/EM and CD8+ enriched in EMRA.

Germline CDR1 reads MGHDK; CDR2 reads SYGVNS. The CDR3 runs 12 residues. V lost 1 base, J lost 5 bases, and 4 bases lay in between. In its sample, this clonotype was seen a few times. Its antigen remains unknown. Via MiXCR, TCRdb re-called the 5' RACE reads, giving one row per CDR3 protein. This table holds roughly 500,000 distinct CDR3 sequences, roughly 22% found once. The genes are TRBV25-1 and TRBJ2-3; D not certain. The clonotype was recovered from an adult woman who had mild COVID-19 (a few samples of this study predate the infection). Cell type and time point are not known. Source material: PBMCs or a T cell subset sorted from them (not recorded which). The CDR3 spells CASSESGDTQYF. DNA for the CDR3: TGTGCCAGCAGTGAATCGGGAGATACGCAGTATTTT.